The subject of this entry is one T cell receptor beta chain. Its target is unknown. This sample was taken from a study of CD8 T cells in ankylosing spondylitis. Study-level findings and limits: Seemingly distinctive of ankylosing spondylitis blood was a TCR beta motif formed by eight highly homologous variants.

V lost 4 bases and J lost 0, with 11 bases in between. Germline loops: CDR1 KGHDR, CDR2 SFDVKD. The length of the CDR3 is 16 residues. TCRdb redid the calling of the 5' RACE reads with MiXCR, one entry per CDR3 protein. This table holds approximately 540,000 distinct CDR3 sequences, approximately 11% found once. V gene TRBV24-1 combines with J gene TRBJ2-2, with D perhaps being TRBD1 or TRBD2 (5 bases each). The sequence derives from a male donor with ankylosing spondylitis. Sequences were obtained from blood, either unsorted or a sorted T cell fraction (not recorded which). The CDR3 here is CATSDPGRSNTGELFF. DNA of the CDR3: TGTGCCACCAGTGACCCGGGACGCTCGAACACCGGGGAGCTGTTTTTT.